These T cell receptor beta chains were read from a single sample in a study of blood T cell repertoires in COVID-19. Here immunoSEQ multiplex PCR was the method, and the copy in TCRdb shows in-frame clones only, minus some. The profile shows 330,000 or so clones, roughly 86% of them singletons. The material sequenced was peripheral blood. The receptors were sampled from a man aged 30 to 39 with COVID-19, enrolled during active disease. The CDR3 runs from the conserved cysteine through the conserved F or W. The D gene is left open where the match is weak. Rows may omit the clone size; those that give it use once, few, many or a size class.

CDR3 DNA: TGTGCCAGTAGTTCCTGGGTGGGAGGCAATCAGCCCCAGCATTTT
CDR3 protein: CASSSWVGGNQPQHF
J gene: TRBJ1-5
D gene: .
clone size: .
V gene: TRBV19

CDR3 DNA: TGTGCCAGCAGCCAAGTCCGGGACAGGGCTAGAGAGACCCAGTACTTC
CDR3 protein: CASSQVRDRARETQYF
J gene: TRBJ2-5
D gene: TRBD1
clone size: .
V gene: TRBV3-1/TRBV3-2

CDR3 DNA: TGTGCCAGCAGCAAACAGGACTACGAGCAGTACTTC
CDR3 protein: CASSKQDYEQYF
J gene: TRBJ2-7
D gene: .
clone size: .
V gene: TRBV6-2/TRBV6-3

CDR3 DNA: TGTGCCAGCAGCTGGACAGGGACCGGGGCCAACGTCCTGACTTTC
CDR3 protein: CASSWTGTGANVLTF
J gene: TRBJ2-6
D gene: TRBD1
clone size: .
V gene: TRBV7-2

CDR3 DNA: TGTGCCAGCAGTTACTCCCAGGGTCTTGGCTACACCTTC
CDR3 protein: CASSYSQGLGYTF
J gene: TRBJ1-2
D gene: .
clone size: .
V gene: TRBV6-5

CDR3 DNA: .
CDR3 protein: CASSRGRRAGELFF
J gene: TRBJ2-2
D gene: .
clone size: .
V gene: TRBV7-2

CDR3 DNA: TGTGCCACCAGCAGAGATAGTATTAATGAAAAACTGTTTTTT
CDR3 protein: CATSRDSINEKLFF
J gene: TRBJ1-4
D gene: .
clone size: .
V gene: TRBV15

CDR3 DNA: TGTGCCAGCAGCTTCGTAGCGGGAGGGCCGGGAGAGCAGTACTTC
CDR3 protein: CASSFVAGGPGEQYF
J gene: TRBJ2-7
D gene: TRBD2
clone size: .
V gene: TRBV7-2

CDR3 DNA: TGTGCCAGCTGCTCAGCGTTCGGTGAAAAACTGTTTTTT
CDR3 protein: CASCSAFGEKLFF
J gene: TRBJ1-4
D gene: .
clone size: .
V gene: TRBV28

CDR3 DNA: TGTGCCACCAGCACGGAACGGACAGGACTGTATGGCTACACCTTC
CDR3 protein: CATSTERTGLYGYTF
J gene: TRBJ1-2
D gene: TRBD1
clone size: .
V gene: TRBV15

CDR3 DNA: TGTGCCAGCTCACCCGGACAGGGACCGAATTCACCCCTCCACTTT
CDR3 protein: CASSPGQGPNSPLHF
J gene: TRBJ1-6
D gene: TRBD1
clone size: few
V gene: TRBV18

CDR3 DNA: TGTGCCAGCAGCTTAGCGGGGGCGACCTACGAGCAGTACTTC
CDR3 protein: CASSLAGATYEQYF
J gene: TRBJ2-7
D gene: .
clone size: .
V gene: TRBV7-9

CDR3 DNA: TGTGCCAGCAGTTTCATAGGGGTCAATGAGCAGTTCTTC
CDR3 protein: CASSFIGVNEQFF
J gene: TRBJ2-1
D gene: .
clone size: .
V gene: TRBV28

CDR3 DNA: TGCGCCAGCAGTCATCCTGGGACAGGGGATGGGAACTATGGCTACACCTTC
CDR3 protein: CASSHPGTGDGNYGYTF
J gene: TRBJ1-2
D gene: TRBD1
clone size: .
V gene: TRBV23-1

CDR3 DNA: TGTGCCAGCAGTTCACAGGGGTACGAGCAGTACTTC
CDR3 protein: CASSSQGYEQYF
J gene: TRBJ2-7
D gene: TRBD1
clone size: few
V gene: TRBV27

CDR3 DNA: TGTGCCAGCAGCTTAGTGGCGGGAGTAGCATACAATGAGCAGTTCTTC
CDR3 protein: CASSLVAGVAYNEQFF
J gene: TRBJ2-1
D gene: TRBD2
clone size: .
V gene: TRBV7-6

CDR3 DNA: TGTGCCAGCAGCTTAGGGATTTGGGGGGCCCAGTACTTC
CDR3 protein: CASSLGIWGAQYF
J gene: TRBJ2-5
D gene: .
clone size: .
V gene: TRBV7-9

CDR3 DNA: TGTGCCTGGAGGTTAAAACAGGGGATAGGCTCCTACAATGAGCAGTTCTTC
CDR3 protein: CAWRLKQGIGSYNEQFF
J gene: TRBJ2-1
D gene: TRBD1
clone size: .
V gene: TRBV30

CDR3 DNA: TGTGCCAGCAGCAAAGCGGATGACAGCCGGGGCTACACCTTC
CDR3 protein: CASSKADDSRGYTF
J gene: TRBJ1-2
D gene: .
clone size: .
V gene: TRBV21-1

CDR3 DNA: TGTGCCAGCAGTCCACGGGACTCCCGTTTTGAGCAGTTCTTC
CDR3 protein: CASSPRDSRFEQFF
J gene: TRBJ2-1
D gene: .
clone size: .
V gene: TRBV6-2/TRBV6-3

CDR3 DNA: TGTGCCAGCAGCTACCGACAGGAGGACCCCTACGAGCAGTACTTC
CDR3 protein: CASSYRQEDPYEQYF
J gene: TRBJ2-7
D gene: .
clone size: .
V gene: TRBV27

CDR3 DNA: TGCGCCAGCAGCCCAGGACGGGAGTCTGGGGCCAACGTCCTGACTTTC
CDR3 protein: CASSPGRESGANVLTF
J gene: TRBJ2-6
D gene: .
clone size: .
V gene: TRBV4-1

CDR3 DNA: TGTGCCAGCAGACTACCCGGGACAGGGGGTGGCTACACCTTC
CDR3 protein: CASRLPGTGGGYTF
J gene: TRBJ1-2
D gene: TRBD1
clone size: .
V gene: TRBV6-5

CDR3 DNA: TGTGCCACCAAACAGGATTACTCCTACAATGAGCAGTTCTTC
CDR3 protein: CATKQDYSYNEQFF
J gene: TRBJ2-1
D gene: .
clone size: .
V gene: TRBV7-2

CDR3 DNA: TGTGCCATGGACAGGGCCGAAAGAACCTACGAGCAGTACTTC
CDR3 protein: CAMDRAERTYEQYF
J gene: TRBJ2-7
D gene: .
clone size: .
V gene: TRBV21-1

CDR3 DNA: TGCGCCAGCAGCCCAGGACAGGGATGGACCGGGGAGCTGTTTTTT
CDR3 protein: CASSPGQGWTGELFF
J gene: TRBJ2-2
D gene: TRBD1
clone size: .
V gene: TRBV4-1